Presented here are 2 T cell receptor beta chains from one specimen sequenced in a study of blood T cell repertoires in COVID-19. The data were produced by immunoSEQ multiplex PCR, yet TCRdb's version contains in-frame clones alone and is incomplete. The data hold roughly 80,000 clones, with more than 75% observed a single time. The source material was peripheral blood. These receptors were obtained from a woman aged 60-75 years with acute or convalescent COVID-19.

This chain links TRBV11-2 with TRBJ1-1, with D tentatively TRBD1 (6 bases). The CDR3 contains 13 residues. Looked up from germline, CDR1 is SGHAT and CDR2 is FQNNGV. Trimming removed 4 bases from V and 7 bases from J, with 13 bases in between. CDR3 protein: CASSSNTGLEAFF. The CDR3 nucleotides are TGTGCCAGCAGCTCGAACACAGGGCTTGAAGCTTTCTTT.

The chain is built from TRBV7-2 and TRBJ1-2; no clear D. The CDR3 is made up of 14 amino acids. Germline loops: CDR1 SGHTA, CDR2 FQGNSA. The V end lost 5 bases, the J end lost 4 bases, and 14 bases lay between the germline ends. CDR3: CASSPRTGSYGYTF. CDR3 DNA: TGTGCCAGCAGCCCCCGGACGGGATCCTATGGCTACACCTTC.